This T cell receptor beta chain was captured in a study of T cell changes during pregnancy in multiple sclerosis. Assay used: immunoSEQ multiplex PCR; TCRdb lists only in-frame clones, some missing. The repertoire includes over 100,000 clones, 92% of them detected once, and 1.5% sits in the top ten. Trimming removed 4 bases at V and 1 base at J, with 17 bases between. The length of the CDR3 is 18 residues. From germline, CDR1 is MGHRA and CDR2 YSYEKL. The chain couples TRBV4-1 to TRBJ2-6; TRBD2 is a possible D gene (7 bases). The receptor was isolated from a female donor with multiple sclerosis, enrolled in a pregnancy study. Here the sequenced sample was peripheral blood, taken in the third trimester of pregnancy. The CDR3 spells CASSPRTGGGSGANVLTF. CDR3 nucleotides: TGCGCCAGCAGCCCCCGGACGGGGGGCGGATCTGGGGCCAACGTCCTGACTTTC.